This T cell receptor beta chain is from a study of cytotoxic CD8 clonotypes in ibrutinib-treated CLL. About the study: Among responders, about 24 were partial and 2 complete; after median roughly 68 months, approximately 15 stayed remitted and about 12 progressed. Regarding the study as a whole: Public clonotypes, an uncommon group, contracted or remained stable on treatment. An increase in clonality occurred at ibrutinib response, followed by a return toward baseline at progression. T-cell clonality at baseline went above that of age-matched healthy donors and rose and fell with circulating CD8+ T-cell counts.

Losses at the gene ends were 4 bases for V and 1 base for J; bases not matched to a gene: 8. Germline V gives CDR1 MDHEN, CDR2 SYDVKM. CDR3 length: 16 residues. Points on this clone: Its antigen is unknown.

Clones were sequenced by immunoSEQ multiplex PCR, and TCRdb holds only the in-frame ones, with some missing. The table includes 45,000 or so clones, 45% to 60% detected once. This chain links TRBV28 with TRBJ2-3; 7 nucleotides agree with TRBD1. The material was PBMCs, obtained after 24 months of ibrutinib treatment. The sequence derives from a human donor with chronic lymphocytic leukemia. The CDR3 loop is CASSSSSGTGTDTQYF. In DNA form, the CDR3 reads TGTGCCAGCAGTTCATCCTCCGGGACAGGCACAGATACGCAGTATTTT.